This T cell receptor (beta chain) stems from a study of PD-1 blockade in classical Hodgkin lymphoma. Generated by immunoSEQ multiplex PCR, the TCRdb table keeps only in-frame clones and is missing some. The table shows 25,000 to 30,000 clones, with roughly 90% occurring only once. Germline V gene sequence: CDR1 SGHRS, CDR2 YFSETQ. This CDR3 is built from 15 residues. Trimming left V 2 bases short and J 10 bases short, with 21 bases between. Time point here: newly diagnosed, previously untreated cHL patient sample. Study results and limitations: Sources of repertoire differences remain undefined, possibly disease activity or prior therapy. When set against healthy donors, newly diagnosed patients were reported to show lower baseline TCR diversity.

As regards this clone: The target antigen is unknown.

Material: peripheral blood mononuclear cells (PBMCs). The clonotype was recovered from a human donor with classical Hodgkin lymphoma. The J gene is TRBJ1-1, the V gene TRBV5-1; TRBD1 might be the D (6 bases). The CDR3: CASSFKGGGGIGAFF. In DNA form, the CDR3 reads TGCGCCAGCAGCTTCAAAGGAGGTGGGGGCATAGGAGCTTTCTTT.